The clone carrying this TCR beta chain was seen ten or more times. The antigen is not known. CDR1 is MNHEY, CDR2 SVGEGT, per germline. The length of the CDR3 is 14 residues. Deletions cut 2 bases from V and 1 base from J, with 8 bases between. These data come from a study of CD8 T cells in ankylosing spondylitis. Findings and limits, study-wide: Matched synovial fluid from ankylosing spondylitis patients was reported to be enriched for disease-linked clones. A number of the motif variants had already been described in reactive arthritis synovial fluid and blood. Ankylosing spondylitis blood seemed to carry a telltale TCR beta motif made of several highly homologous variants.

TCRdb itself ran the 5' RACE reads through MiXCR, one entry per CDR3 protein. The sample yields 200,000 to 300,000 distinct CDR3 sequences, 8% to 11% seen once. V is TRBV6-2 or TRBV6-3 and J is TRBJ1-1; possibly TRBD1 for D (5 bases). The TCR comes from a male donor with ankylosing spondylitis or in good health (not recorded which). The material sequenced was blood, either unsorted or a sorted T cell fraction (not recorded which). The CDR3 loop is CASSYEGQNTEAFF. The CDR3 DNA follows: TGTGCCAGCAGTTACGAAGGACAGAACACTGAAGCTTTCTTT.